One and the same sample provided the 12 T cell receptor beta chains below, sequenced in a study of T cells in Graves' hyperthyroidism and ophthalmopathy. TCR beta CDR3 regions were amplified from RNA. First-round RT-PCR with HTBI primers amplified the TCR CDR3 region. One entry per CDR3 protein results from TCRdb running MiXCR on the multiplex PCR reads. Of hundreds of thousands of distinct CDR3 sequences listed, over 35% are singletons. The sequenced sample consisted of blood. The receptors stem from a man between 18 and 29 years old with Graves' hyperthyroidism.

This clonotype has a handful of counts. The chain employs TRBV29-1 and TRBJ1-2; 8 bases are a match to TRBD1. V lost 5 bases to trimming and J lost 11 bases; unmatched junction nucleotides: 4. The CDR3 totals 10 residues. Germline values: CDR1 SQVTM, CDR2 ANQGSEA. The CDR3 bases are TGCAGCGTTACAGGGGGTGGTTACACCTTC. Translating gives CSVTGGGYTF.

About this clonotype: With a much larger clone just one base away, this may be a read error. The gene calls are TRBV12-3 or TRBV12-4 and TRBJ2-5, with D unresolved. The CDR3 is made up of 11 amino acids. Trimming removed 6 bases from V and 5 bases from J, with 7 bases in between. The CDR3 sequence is CASRARETQYF. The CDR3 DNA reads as TGTGCCAGCAGGGCAAGGGAGACCCAGTACTTC.

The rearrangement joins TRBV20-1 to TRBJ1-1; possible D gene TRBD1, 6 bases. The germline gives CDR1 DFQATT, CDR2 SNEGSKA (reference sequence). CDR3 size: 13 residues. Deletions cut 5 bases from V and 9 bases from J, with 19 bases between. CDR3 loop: CSALLDSSPQAFF. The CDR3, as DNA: TGCAGTGCTCTATTGGACAGTTCCCCACAAGCTTTCTTT.

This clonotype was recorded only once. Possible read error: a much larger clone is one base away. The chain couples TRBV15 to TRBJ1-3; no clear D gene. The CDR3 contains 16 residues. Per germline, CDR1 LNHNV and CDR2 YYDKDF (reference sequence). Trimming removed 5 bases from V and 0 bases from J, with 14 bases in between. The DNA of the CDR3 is TGTGCCACCAGCGATCGTAGGAGTTCCTCTGGAAACACCATATATTTT. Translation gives CATSDRRSSSGNTIYF.

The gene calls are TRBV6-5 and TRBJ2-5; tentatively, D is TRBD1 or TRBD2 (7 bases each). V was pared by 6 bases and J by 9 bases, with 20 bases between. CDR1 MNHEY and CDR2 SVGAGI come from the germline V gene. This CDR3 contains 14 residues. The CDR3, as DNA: TGTGCCAGCAGGACAGGGAGGGGCAATCAGCCCCAGTACTTC. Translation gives CASRTGRGNQPQYF.

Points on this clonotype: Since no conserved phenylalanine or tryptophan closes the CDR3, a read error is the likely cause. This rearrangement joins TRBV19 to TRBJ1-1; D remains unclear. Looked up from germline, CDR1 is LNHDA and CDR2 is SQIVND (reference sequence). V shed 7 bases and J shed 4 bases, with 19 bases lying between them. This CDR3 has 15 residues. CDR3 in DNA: TGTGCCAGTAAGACCCAACCCTGGATGGGCACTGAAGCTTTCCTT. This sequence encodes CASKTQPWMGTEAFL.

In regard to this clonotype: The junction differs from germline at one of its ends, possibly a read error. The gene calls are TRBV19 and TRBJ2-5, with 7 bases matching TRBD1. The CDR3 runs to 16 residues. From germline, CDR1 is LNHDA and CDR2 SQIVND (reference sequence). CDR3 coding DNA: TGTGCCAATAGTATGCTAGGGTGGGACAGCCAAGAGACCCAGTACTTC. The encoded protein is CANSMLGWDSQETQYF.

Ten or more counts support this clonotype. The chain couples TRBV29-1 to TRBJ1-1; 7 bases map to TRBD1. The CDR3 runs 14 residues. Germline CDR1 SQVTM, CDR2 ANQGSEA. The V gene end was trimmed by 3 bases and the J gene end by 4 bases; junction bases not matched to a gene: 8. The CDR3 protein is CSVEEGARGTEAFF. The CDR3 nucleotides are TGCAGCGTTGAGGAGGGGGCGAGGGGCACTGAAGCTTTCTTT.

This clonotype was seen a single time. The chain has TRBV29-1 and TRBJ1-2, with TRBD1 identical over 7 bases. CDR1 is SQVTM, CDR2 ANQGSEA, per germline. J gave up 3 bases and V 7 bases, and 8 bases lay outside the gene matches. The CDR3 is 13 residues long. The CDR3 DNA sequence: TGCAGCGCCATGTCCGGGACAGACTATGGCTACACCTTC. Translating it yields CSAMSGTDYGYTF.

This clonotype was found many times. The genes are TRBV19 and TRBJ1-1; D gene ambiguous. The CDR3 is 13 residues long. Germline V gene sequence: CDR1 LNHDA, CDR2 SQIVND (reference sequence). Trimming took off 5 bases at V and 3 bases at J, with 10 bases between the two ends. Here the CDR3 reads CASSVQQDTEAFF. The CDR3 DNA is TGTGCCAGTAGTGTACAACAAGACACTGAAGCTTTCTTT.

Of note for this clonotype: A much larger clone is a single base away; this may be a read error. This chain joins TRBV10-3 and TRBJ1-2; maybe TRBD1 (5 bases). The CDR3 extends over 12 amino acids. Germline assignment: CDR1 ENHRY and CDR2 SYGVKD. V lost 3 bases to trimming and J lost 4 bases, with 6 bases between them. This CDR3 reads CAISEDSYGYTF. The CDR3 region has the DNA TGTGCCATCAGTGAAGACAGCTATGGCTACACCTTC.

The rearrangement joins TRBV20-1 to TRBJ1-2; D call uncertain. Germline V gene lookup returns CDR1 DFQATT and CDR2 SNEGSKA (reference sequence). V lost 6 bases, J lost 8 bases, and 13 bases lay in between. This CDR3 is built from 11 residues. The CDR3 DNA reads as TGCAGTGCCTCCCCCCTAGGGGGCTACACCTTC. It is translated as CSASPLGGYTF.